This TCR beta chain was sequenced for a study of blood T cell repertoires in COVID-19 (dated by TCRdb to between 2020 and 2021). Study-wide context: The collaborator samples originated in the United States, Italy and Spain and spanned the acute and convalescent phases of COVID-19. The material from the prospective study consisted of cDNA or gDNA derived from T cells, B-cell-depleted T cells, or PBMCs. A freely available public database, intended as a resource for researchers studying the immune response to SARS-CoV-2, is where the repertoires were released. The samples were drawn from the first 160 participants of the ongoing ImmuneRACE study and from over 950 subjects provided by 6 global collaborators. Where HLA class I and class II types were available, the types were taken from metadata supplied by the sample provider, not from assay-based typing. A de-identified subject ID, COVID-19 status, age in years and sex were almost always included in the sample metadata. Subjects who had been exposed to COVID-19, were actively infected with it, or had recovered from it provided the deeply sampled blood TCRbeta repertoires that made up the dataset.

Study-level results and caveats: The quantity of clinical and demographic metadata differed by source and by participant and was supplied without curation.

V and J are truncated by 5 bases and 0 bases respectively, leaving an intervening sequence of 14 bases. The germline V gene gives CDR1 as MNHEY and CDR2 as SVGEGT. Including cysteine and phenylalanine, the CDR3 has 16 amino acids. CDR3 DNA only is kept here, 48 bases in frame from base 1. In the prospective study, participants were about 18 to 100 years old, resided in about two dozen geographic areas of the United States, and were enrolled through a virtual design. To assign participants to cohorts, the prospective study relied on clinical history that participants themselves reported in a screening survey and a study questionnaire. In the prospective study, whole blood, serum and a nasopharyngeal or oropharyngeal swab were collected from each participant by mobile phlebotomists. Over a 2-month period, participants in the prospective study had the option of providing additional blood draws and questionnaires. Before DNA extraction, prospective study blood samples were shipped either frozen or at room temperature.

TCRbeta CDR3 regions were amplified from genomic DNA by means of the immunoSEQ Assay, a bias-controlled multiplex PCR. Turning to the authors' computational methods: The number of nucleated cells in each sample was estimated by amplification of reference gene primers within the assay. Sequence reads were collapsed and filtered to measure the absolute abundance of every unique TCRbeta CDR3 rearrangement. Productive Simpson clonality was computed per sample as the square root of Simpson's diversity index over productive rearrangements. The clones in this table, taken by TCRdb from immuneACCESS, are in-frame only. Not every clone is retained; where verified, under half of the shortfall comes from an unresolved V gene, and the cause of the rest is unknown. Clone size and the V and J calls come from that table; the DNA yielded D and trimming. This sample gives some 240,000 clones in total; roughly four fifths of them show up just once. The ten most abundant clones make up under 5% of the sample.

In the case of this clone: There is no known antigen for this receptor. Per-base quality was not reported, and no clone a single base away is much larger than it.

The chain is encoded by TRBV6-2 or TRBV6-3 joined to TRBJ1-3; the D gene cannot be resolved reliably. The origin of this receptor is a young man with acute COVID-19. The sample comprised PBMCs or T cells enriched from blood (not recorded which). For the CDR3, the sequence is CASSAAGTSSGNTIYF. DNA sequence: TGTGCCAGCAGTGCCGCGGGAACCTCCTCTGGAAACACCATATATTTT.